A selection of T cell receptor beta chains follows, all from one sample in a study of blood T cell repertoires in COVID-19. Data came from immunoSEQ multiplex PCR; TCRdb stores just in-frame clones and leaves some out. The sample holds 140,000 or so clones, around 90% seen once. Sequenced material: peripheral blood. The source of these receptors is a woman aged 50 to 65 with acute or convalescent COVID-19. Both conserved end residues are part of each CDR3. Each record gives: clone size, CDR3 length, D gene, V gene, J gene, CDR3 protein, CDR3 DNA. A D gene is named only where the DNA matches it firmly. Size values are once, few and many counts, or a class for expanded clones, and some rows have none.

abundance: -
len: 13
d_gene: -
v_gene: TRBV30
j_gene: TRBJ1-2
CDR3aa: CAWSTGTPNGYTF
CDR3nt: TGTGCCTGGAGCACAGGGACACCAAATGGCTACACCTTC

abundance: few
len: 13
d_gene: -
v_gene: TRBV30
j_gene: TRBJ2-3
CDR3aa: CAWSKTGTDTQYF
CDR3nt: TGTGCCTGGAGTAAGACGGGGACAGATACGCAGTATTTT

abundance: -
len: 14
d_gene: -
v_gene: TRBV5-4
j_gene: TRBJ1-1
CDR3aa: CASSLTDMNTEAFF
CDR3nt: TGTGCCAGCAGCTTGACAGACATGAACACTGAAGCTTTCTTT

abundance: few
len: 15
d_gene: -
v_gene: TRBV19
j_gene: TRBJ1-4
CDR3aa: CASSIESATNEKLFF
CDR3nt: TGTGCCAGTAGTATTGAAAGCGCAACTAATGAAAAACTGTTTTTT

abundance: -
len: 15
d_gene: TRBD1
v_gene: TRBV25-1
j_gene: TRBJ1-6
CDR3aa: CASSAGGPYNSPLHF
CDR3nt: TGTGCCAGCAGTGCAGGGGGCCCCTATAATTCACCCCTCCACTTT

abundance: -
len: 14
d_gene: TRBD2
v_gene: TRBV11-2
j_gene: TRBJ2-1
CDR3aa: CASSFEREGHEQFF
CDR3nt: TGTGCCAGCAGCTTCGAGCGGGAGGGGCATGAGCAGTTCTTC

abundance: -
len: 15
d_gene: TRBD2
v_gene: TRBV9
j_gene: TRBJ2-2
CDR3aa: CASSLAGGNTGELFF
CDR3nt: TGTGCCAGCAGCCTAGCGGGAGGGAACACCGGGGAGCTGTTTTTT

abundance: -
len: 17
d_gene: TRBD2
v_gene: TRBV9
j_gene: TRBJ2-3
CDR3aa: CASSVAVSGGATDTQYF
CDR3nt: TGTGCCAGCAGCGTAGCGGTTAGCGGGGGGGCAACAGATACGCAGTATTTT

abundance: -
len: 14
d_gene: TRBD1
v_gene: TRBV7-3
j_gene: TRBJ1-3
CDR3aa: CASGTGASGNTIYF
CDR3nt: TGTGCCAGCGGAACAGGGGCGTCTGGAAACACCATATATTTT

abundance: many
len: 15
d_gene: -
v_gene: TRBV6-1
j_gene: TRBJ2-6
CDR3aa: CASSEDSSGANVLTF
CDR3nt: TGTGCCAGCAGTGAGGACAGCTCTGGGGCCAACGTCCTGACTTTC

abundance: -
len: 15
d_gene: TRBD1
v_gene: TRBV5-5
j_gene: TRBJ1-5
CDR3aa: CASSLVTGQRQPQHF
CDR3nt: TGTGCCAGCAGCTTGGTGACGGGACAGAGGCAGCCCCAGCATTTT

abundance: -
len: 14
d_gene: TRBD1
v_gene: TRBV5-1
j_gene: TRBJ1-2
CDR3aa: CASSLAFRTGFYTF
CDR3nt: TGCGCCAGCAGCTTGGCGTTCAGGACAGGGTTCTACACCTTC

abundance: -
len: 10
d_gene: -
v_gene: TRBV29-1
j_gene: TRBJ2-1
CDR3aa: CSVNQGEQFF
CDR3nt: TGCAGCGTTAACCAGGGAGAGCAGTTCTTC

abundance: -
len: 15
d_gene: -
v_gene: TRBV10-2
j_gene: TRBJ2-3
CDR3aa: CASSESTQGPDTQYF
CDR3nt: TGCGCCAGCAGTGAGTCGACTCAGGGGCCAGATACGCAGTATTTT

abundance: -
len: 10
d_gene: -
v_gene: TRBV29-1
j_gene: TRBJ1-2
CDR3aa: CSVEEDGYTF
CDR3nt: TGCAGCGTTGAGGAGGATGGCTACACCTTC

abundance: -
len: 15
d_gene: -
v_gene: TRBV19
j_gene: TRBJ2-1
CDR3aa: CASKMMAGDGNEQFF
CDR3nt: TGTGCCAGTAAGATGATGGCAGGGGATGGTAATGAGCAGTTCTTC

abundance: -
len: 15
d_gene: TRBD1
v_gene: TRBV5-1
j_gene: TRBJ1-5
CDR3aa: CASSLGDQGGQPQHF
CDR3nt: TGCGCCAGCAGCTTGGGGGATCAAGGGGGCCAGCCCCAGCATTTT

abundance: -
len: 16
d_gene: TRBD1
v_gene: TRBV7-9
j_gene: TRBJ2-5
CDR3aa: CASSLALDREQETQYF
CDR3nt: TGTGCCAGCAGCTTAGCGCTAGACAGGGAACAAGAGACCCAGTACTTC

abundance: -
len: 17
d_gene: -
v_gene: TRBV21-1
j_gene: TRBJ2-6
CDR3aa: CARGQVPLGSGANVLTF
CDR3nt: TGTGCCAGGGGCCAGGTCCCTCTCGGCTCTGGGGCCAACGTCCTGACTTTC

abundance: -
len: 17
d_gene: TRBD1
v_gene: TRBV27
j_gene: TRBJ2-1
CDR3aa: CASSNALGTGGDNEQFF
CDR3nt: TGTGCCAGCAGTAACGCGTTAGGGACAGGGGGGGACAATGAGCAGTTCTTC

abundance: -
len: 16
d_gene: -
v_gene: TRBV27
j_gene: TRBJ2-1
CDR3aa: CASSLSSWTRLNEQFF
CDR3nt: TGTGCCAGCAGTTTATCTAGTTGGACTCGACTCAATGAGCAGTTCTTC

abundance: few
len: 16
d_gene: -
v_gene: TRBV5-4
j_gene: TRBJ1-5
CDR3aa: CASSLGGEGSNQPQHF
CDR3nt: TGTGCCAGCAGCTTGGGGGGTGAGGGCAGCAATCAGCCCCAGCATTTT

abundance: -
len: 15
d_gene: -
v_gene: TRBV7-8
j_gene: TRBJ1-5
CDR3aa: CASSLQGFSNQPQHF
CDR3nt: TGTGCCAGCAGCTTACAGGGTTTTAGCAATCAGCCCCAGCATTTT

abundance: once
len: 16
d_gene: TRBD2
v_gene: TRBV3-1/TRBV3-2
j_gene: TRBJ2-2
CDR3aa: CASSHTSGRWTGELFF
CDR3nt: TGTGCCAGCAGCCACACTAGCGGGAGATGGACCGGGGAGCTGTTTTTT

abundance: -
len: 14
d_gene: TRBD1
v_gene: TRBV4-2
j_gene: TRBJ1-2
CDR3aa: CASSRGGADYGYTF
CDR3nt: TGTGCCAGCAGCCGAGGGGGCGCGGACTATGGCTACACCTTC